One and the same sample provided the 12 T cell receptor beta chains below, sequenced in a study of shared clonotypes between healthy human individuals. Clones were read by immunoSEQ multiplex PCR, and TCRdb kept only the in-frame ones, dropping some. Found here are 1,400,000 or so clones, around 98.5% of them singletons; the top ten hold approximately 0.4%. The sample comprised naive CD4+ T cells sorted from blood. Subset noted: CD45RA+ positively selected. The receptors originated from a man aged 25-45 years in good health.

The CDR3 sequence is CASSLGAGSEQYF. DNA for the CDR3: TGCGCCAGCAGCTTGGGGGCAGGGAGCGAGCAGTACTTC. The chain couples TRBV5-1 to TRBJ2-7; perhaps D is TRBD1 or TRBD2 (5 bases each). Germline loops: CDR1 SGHRS, CDR2 YFSETQ. The CDR3 length is 13 residues. V shed 0 bases and J shed 6 bases, with 10 bases lying between them.

The chain has TRBV11-3 and TRBJ2-7, with a possible D match to TRBD1 (6 bases). With 10 bases removed from V and 3 bases from J, the gap between germline ends came to 25 bases. This CDR3 is 16 amino acids long. Per germline, CDR1 SGHNT and CDR2 YENEEA. Here the CDR3 reads CATLFAYRESLYEQYF. As DNA, the CDR3 is TGTGCCACCCTCTTTGCATACAGGGAGAGTCTCTACGAGCAGTACTTC.

The chain joins TRBV4-3 to TRBJ2-3; 7 bases are shared with TRBD1. V dropped 3 bases and J dropped 0; count of bases not matched to a gene: 12. The CDR3 is 18 residues long. CDR1 is LGHNA and CDR2 is YSLEER in the germline V gene. CDR3 nucleotide sequence: TGCGCCAGCAGCCAGAGCGCTTTACAGGGGATCAGCACAGATACGCAGTATTTT. It translates to CASSQSALQGISTDTQYF.

This chain connects TRBV30 to TRBJ1-5; the D is unclear. Germline values: CDR1 GTSNPN, CDR2 SVGIG (reference sequence). Trimming stripped 5 bases from V and 6 bases from J, with 20 bases between. This CDR3 has 15 amino acids. The CDR3 loop reads CAWAAGWGRGQPQHF. CDR3 coding DNA: TGTGCCTGGGCGGCGGGCTGGGGTAGAGGTCAGCCCCAGCATTTT.

V gene TRBV18 combines with J gene TRBJ2-7, with D possibly TRBD1 on 6 matching bases. Germline loops: CDR1 KGHSH, CDR2 LQKENI. V dropped 2 bases and J dropped 3 bases, with 14 bases sitting between them. There are 15 residues in the CDR3. This CDR3 reads CASSPTGTPHYEQYF. The CDR3 nucleotides are TGTGCCAGCTCACCAACAGGGACACCGCACTACGAGCAGTACTTC.

This sequence joins TRBV12-5 and TRBJ2-1; tentatively, D is TRBD1 or TRBD2 (5 bases each). The CDR3 covers 18 residues. The V end was cut by 1 base, the J end by 3 bases, with 19 bases between. The germline V gene has CDR1 LGHNT and CDR2 FRNRAP. CDR3 sequence: CASGLGGFVRANYNEQFF. CDR3 DNA: TGTGCTAGTGGTTTGGGGGGGTTTGTGCGGGCGAACTACAATGAGCAGTTCTTC.

The chain combines TRBV5-6 with TRBJ2-7, with 13 bases identical to TRBD2. This CDR3 is built from 17 residues. Germline V gene data show CDR1 as SGHDT and CDR2 as YYEEEE. Germline trimming cut 5 bases from V and 0 bases from J; bases unmatched to any gene: 8. CDR3 region: CASRFGLAGVGSYEQYF. The CDR3 region has the DNA TGTGCCAGCAGATTTGGACTAGCGGGAGTAGGCTCCTACGAGCAGTACTTC.

The rearrangement joins TRBV10-3 to TRBJ2-5; D is perhaps TRBD1 or TRBD2 (5 bases each). This CDR3 has 14 residues. Trimming shortened V by 0 bases and J by 7 bases, and 12 bases separated the two germline ends. Germline lookup yields CDR1 ENHRY and CDR2 SYGVKD. The CDR3 reads CAISESGTRTTQYF. As DNA, the CDR3 is TGTGCCATCAGTGAGTCCGGGACCCGTACGACCCAGTACTTC.

This clone was counted a single time. The chain uses TRBV10-3 and TRBJ2-5; possibly TRBD2 for D (5 bases). This CDR3 is built from 12 residues. CDR1 ENHRY and CDR2 SYGVKD come from the germline V gene. Trimming shortened V by 5 bases and J by 7 bases, and 11 bases separated the two germline ends. The CDR3 loop is CAISQIEGTQYF. The CDR3 region has the DNA TGTGCCATCAGTCAAATCGAGGGGACCCAGTACTTC.

The rearrangement uses TRBV18 and TRBJ1-2; 7 bases align to TRBD1. The CDR3 length is 14 residues. V was pared by 5 bases and J by 6 bases, with 9 bases of the junction left unmatched. Germline CDR1 reads KGHSH; CDR2 reads LQKENI. The CDR3 DNA sequence: TGTGCCAGCTCAAAGGACCTTACAGGGGATGGCTACACCTTC. This encodes CASSKDLTGDGYTF.

The V and J genes are TRBV5-1 and TRBJ2-2; 9 bases map to TRBD1. In germline, CDR1 is SGHRS, CDR2 YFSETQ. This CDR3 has 14 amino acids. Losses at the gene ends were 4 bases for V and 6 bases for J; bases not matched to a gene: 4. The chain's CDR3 is CASSETGGPGELFF. For the CDR3, the DNA is TGCGCCAGCAGCGAGACAGGGGGTCCCGGGGAGCTGTTTTTT.

V usage is TRBV29-1 and J usage is TRBJ2-2, with D unresolved. Germline loops: CDR1 SQVTM, CDR2 ANQGSEA. The CDR3 loop spans 12 amino acids. V was pared by 2 bases and J by 2 bases, with 3 bases between. In nucleotides, the CDR3 is TGCAGCGTTGAAATTAACACCGGGGAGCTGTTTTTT. The encoded protein is CSVEINTGELFF.